This is a list of T cell receptor beta chains from one sample in a study of blood T cells in healthy people across ages. MiXCR, applied by TCRdb to the 5' RACE reads, yields one record per CDR3 protein. The table shows fewer than 1.5 million distinct CDR3 sequences, with 42% occurring only once. The specimen was blood. Receptor source: a woman aged 18 to 35 in good health. Each CDR3 is given with its conserved first and last residue. Each record gives: clone size, V gene, D gene, J gene, CDR3 protein, CDR3 DNA. A D gene is named only where the DNA matches it firmly. Size tells how often a clone was seen (once, few, many) or the class of an expanded clone, and some rows leave it out.

abundance: once
v_gene: TRBV20-1
d_gene: TRBD2
j_gene: TRBJ2-1
CDR3aa: CSASRDYQETQFF
CDR3nt: TGCAGTGCTAGCCGGGACTACCAAGAGACCCAGTTCTTC

abundance: NA
v_gene: TRBV30
d_gene: TRBD1
j_gene: TRBJ2-7
CDR3aa: CAWSVLQGYEQYF
CDR3nt: TGTGCCTGGAGTGTTCTACAGGGGTACGAGCAGTACTTC

abundance: NA
v_gene: TRBV20-1
d_gene: NA
j_gene: TRBJ1-3
CDR3aa: CSAPIQADSGNTIYF
CDR3nt: TGCAGTGCTCCCATACAGGCTGACTCTGGAAACACCATATATTTT

abundance: few
v_gene: TRBV10-3
d_gene: TRBD2
j_gene: TRBJ2-7
CDR3aa: CAISEFGGSTYEQYF
CDR3nt: TGTGCCATCAGTGAGTTCGGCGGGAGCACCTACGAGCAGTACTTC

abundance: NA
v_gene: TRBV20-1
d_gene: TRBD2
j_gene: TRBJ2-1
CDR3aa: CSARVGEGNEQFF
CDR3nt: TGCAGTGCTAGAGTAGGGGAGGGCAATGAGCAGTTCTTC

abundance: NA
v_gene: TRBV20-1
d_gene: TRBD1
j_gene: TRBJ2-1
CDR3aa: CSARDNRQGYNEQFF
CDR3nt: TGCAGTGCTAGAGATAATCGACAGGGGTACAATGAGCAGTTCTTC

abundance: NA
v_gene: TRBV20-1
d_gene: NA
j_gene: TRBJ2-5
CDR3aa: CSASVNEDTVREQYF
CDR3nt: TGCAGTGCTAGTGTCAATGAGGACACCGTGAGAGAGCAGTACTTC

abundance: few
v_gene: TRBV10-3
d_gene: TRBD2
j_gene: TRBJ2-3
CDR3aa: CAISGLAGTTDTQYF
CDR3nt: TGTGCCATCAGTGGTCTAGCGGGAACTACAGATACGCAGTATTTT

abundance: few
v_gene: TRBV7-8
d_gene: TRBD2
j_gene: TRBJ2-3
CDR3aa: CASSFMRGGLDTQYF
CDR3nt: TGTGCCAGCAGCTTCATGCGGGGGGGCTTAGATACGCAGTATTTT

abundance: few
v_gene: TRBV27
d_gene: NA
j_gene: TRBJ1-6
CDR3aa: CASTLLGVGDSPLHF
CDR3nt: TGTGCCAGCACCCTCTTGGGAGTTGGGGATTCACCCCTCCACTTT